This T cell receptor beta chain was captured in a study of CD8+ T cells in alopecia areata. Findings and limits, study-wide: Lesional scalp exceeded normal scalp in clonality, especially in alopecia totalis/universalis. Since there was just one nonresponder, nobody can yet say how baseline CD8+ expansion ties to response.

V lost 4 bases and J lost 12, with 19 bases in between. In germline, CDR1 is MNHEY, CDR2 SMNVEV (reference sequence). The CDR3 spans 14 residues. Investigators isolated RNA and reverse transcribed it into cDNA to act as the sequencing template. TCRdb's copy holds only in-frame clones and misses some; the assay was immunoSEQ multiplex PCR. The table has some 120,000 clones, around 63% seen once; the top ten hold more than 5.5%. In its sample, this clone was seen a few times. Its target is not known. Described treatment: oral pan-JAK inhibitor, 5-10 mg twice daily. The sorting of PBMCs gave CD4+ and CD8+ T cells.

The TCR was taken from a human donor with alopecia areata. Here the sequenced sample was CD4+ T cells sorted from blood, taken at week 4, from a patient treated with tofacitinib. The chain employs TRBV27 and TRBJ2-1, with D possibly being TRBD2 (6 bases). The CDR3 nucleotides are TGTGCCAGCAGTTCCCCGCGGGGCGGGCTCGGGCAGTTCTTC. Amino acids: CASSSPRGGLGQFF.